These T cell receptor beta chains were read from a single sample in a study of blood T cell repertoires in COVID-19. TCRdb's copy holds only in-frame clones and misses some; the assay was immunoSEQ multiplex PCR. There are about 100,000 clones in the sample; over 80% occur only once, and 5.7% lies in the top ten. The sequenced sample consisted of peripheral blood. These receptors all come from a man aged 50-60 years with active COVID-19. Each CDR3 is given with its conserved first and last residue. The order of the fields is CDR3 length, V gene, J gene, D gene, clone size, CDR3 protein, CDR3 DNA. A D gene is named only where the DNA matches it firmly. Size values are once, few and many counts, or a class for expanded clones, and some rows have none.

len: 13; v_gene: TRBV6-5; j_gene: TRBJ1-1; d_gene: -; abundance: -; CDR3aa: CASSYRGNTEAFF; CDR3nt: TGTGCCAGCAGTTACAGGGGGAACACTGAAGCTTTCTTT
len: 16; v_gene: TRBV4-1; j_gene: TRBJ1-2; d_gene: TRBD1; abundance: -; CDR3aa: CASSLLGGDRGRGYTF; CDR3nt: TGCGCCAGCAGCCTCTTAGGGGGGGACAGGGGTAGGGGCTACACCTTC
len: 11; v_gene: TRBV3-1/TRBV3-2; j_gene: TRBJ2-7; d_gene: TRBD1; abundance: -; CDR3aa: CASGTGSEQYF; CDR3nt: TGTGCCAGCGGGACAGGCTCCGAGCAGTACTTC
len: 16; v_gene: TRBV5-1; j_gene: TRBJ2-7; d_gene: -; abundance: medium-sized; CDR3aa: CASSFRPGLTGYEQYF; CDR3nt: TGCGCCAGCAGTTTCAGACCGGGACTTACAGGCTACGAGCAGTACTTC
len: 18; v_gene: TRBV27; j_gene: TRBJ2-5; d_gene: -; abundance: -; CDR3aa: CASTDRDTRDPGTVTQYF; CDR3nt: TGTGCCAGCACCGACCGGGACACCCGGGACCCCGGTACGGTGACCCAGTACTTC
len: 17; v_gene: TRBV6-1; j_gene: TRBJ1-4; d_gene: TRBD1; abundance: -; CDR3aa: CASSEFGTGRINEKLFF; CDR3nt: TGTGCCAGCAGTGAGTTCGGGACAGGGAGAATAAATGAAAAACTGTTTTTT
len: 10; v_gene: TRBV20-1; j_gene: TRBJ1-1; d_gene: -; abundance: -; CDR3aa: CSARISEAFF; CDR3nt: TGCAGTGCTAGAATCAGTGAAGCTTTCTTT
len: 14; v_gene: TRBV7-8; j_gene: TRBJ2-3; d_gene: -; abundance: -; CDR3aa: CASSFTGVTDTQYF; CDR3nt: TGTGCCAGCAGCTTCACAGGAGTAACAGATACGCAGTATTTT
len: 17; v_gene: TRBV4-1; j_gene: TRBJ1-4; d_gene: TRBD1; abundance: once; CDR3aa: CASSQVTNRGPNEKLFF; CDR3nt: TGCGCCAGCAGCCAAGTCACGAACAGGGGACCTAATGAAAAACTGTTTTTT
len: 16; v_gene: TRBV5-6; j_gene: TRBJ1-6; d_gene: -; abundance: -; CDR3aa: CASSLLRSSYNSPLHF; CDR3nt: TGTGCCAGCAGCTTGCTGAGGAGCTCCTATAATTCACCCCTCCACTTT
len: 15; v_gene: TRBV24-1; j_gene: TRBJ2-5; d_gene: TRBD2; abundance: -; CDR3aa: CATSVTGTSGTTQYF; CDR3nt: TGTGCCACCAGTGTCACCGGGACTAGCGGGACTACCCAGTACTTC
len: 16; v_gene: TRBV3-1/TRBV3-2; j_gene: TRBJ2-2; d_gene: TRBD2; abundance: -; CDR3aa: CASSHRTSRNTGELFF; CDR3nt: TGTGCCAGCAGCCACCGGACTAGCAGGAACACCGGGGAGCTGTTTTTT
len: 15; v_gene: TRBV6-5; j_gene: TRBJ2-7; d_gene: TRBD1; abundance: -; CDR3aa: CASSRGTGLIKEQYF; CDR3nt: TGTGCCAGCAGTCGAGGGACAGGCCTCATCAAAGAGCAGTACTTC
len: 18; v_gene: TRBV7-2; j_gene: TRBJ2-5; d_gene: TRBD2; abundance: -; CDR3aa: CASSFGSRASGMGETQYF; CDR3nt: TGTGCCAGCAGCTTTGGTTCTAGGGCTAGCGGGATGGGGGAGACCCAGTACTTC
len: 14; v_gene: TRBV6-5; j_gene: TRBJ1-5; d_gene: -; abundance: -; CDR3aa: CASSYSGGNQPQHF; CDR3nt: TGTGCCAGCAGTTACTCTGGAGGGAACCAGCCCCAGCATTTT
len: 16; v_gene: TRBV14; j_gene: TRBJ2-1; d_gene: TRBD2; abundance: -; CDR3aa: CASSERTSGRRYEQFF; CDR3nt: TGTGCCAGCAGCGAGCGGACTAGCGGGAGGAGGTATGAGCAGTTCTTC
len: 16; v_gene: TRBV28; j_gene: TRBJ1-2; d_gene: TRBD1; abundance: -; CDR3aa: CASSLNPRTGLYGYTF; CDR3nt: TGTGCCAGCAGTTTGAACCCCCGGACAGGGTTATATGGCTACACCTTC